This T cell receptor beta chain is drawn from a study of OX40 agonist ivuxolimab in advanced cancers. Clones were sequenced by immunoSEQ multiplex PCR, and TCRdb holds only the in-frame ones, with some missing. The top ten clones hold 0.79% of a sample with some 100,000 clones, 85% to 90% of them seen once. Germline values: CDR1 LNHNV, CDR2 YYDKDF (reference sequence). CDR3 length equals 13 residues. V was pared by 5 bases and J by 4 bases, with 12 bases between. The sample was CD4+ or CD8+ T cells sorted from blood, taken in a trial of the OX40 agonist ivuxolimab. The J gene is TRBJ2-7, the V gene TRBV15, with a possible D match to TRBD2 (6 bases). The receptor comes from an adult with an advanced solid tumor such as melanoma, head and neck, liver or kidney cancer. The CDR3 sequence is CATSGFRGYEQYF. The CDR3 DNA follows: TGTGCCACCAGCGGGTTCCGGGGGTACGAGCAGTACTTC.